Reported below is one TCR beta chain. Random-hexamer reverse transcription was applied to roughly 0.45 to 1 ug RNA. An immunoSEQ multiplex PCR generated amplified TCR beta CDR3 products spanning 54 Vbeta and 13 Jbeta. TCRdb re-called the immunoSEQ multiplex PCR reads with MiXCR, one entry per CDR3 protein. The table has hundreds of thousands of distinct CDR3 sequences, approximately 89% seen once. This specimen belongs to a study of CD8 T cells in Susac syndrome. This CDR3 has 14 amino acids. The germline V gene encodes CDR1 SEHNR and CDR2 FQNEAQ (reference sequence). V was clipped by 4 bases and J by 7 bases; unmatched bases: 7. Sequencing of TCR beta drew on CD8+ and CD4+ T cells from blood.

V gene TRBV7-9 combines with J gene TRBJ2-1; 7 nucleotides agree with TRBD2. This receptor was taken from a human donor with multiple sclerosis. Specimen: CD8+ T cells from PBMCs. DNA of the CDR3: TGTGCCAGCAGCTATAGACTAGCCCCGAATGAGCAGTTCTTC. This codes for CASSYRLAPNEQFF.